Below, 13 T cell receptor beta chains from the same sample are listed, as sequenced in a study of CD8+ T cells in alopecia areata. After isolation, RNA underwent reverse transcription to generate cDNA as the sequencing template. Some clones are missing from TCRdb's copy, which holds only in-frame ones; the method was immunoSEQ multiplex PCR. Of 100,000 to 150,000 clones listed, about 49% are singletons. The source was CD8+ T cells sorted from blood, collected at week 0. These receptors were collected from a human donor with alopecia areata.

J is TRBJ1-1 and V is TRBV6-5; possible D gene TRBD1, 5 bases. In germline, CDR1 is MNHEY, CDR2 SVGAGI. Trimming removed 2 bases from V and 3 bases from J, with 13 bases in between. The CDR3 length is 15 residues. CDR3 in amino acids: CASSYRRDYDTEAFF. CDR3 bases: TGTGCCAGCAGTTACCGACGGGACTACGACACTGAAGCTTTCTTT.

In this sample, this clone turned up a few times. The V and J genes are TRBV4-3 and TRBJ2-2, with 11 bases lining up with TRBD1. V trimming: 4 bases; J trimming: 3 bases; junction bases outside the gene matches: 10. The germline gives CDR1 LGHNA, CDR2 YSLEER. The CDR3 is made up of 18 amino acids. In DNA, the CDR3 is TGCGCCAGCAGCCCGGGGGACAGGGGGATCGTCGACACCGGGGAGCTGTTTTTT. Translated, it gives CASSPGDRGIVDTGELFF.

The V gene is TRBV13, the J gene TRBJ1-6; D may be TRBD1 (5 bases). Trimming shortened V by 4 bases and J by 7 bases, and 14 bases separated the two germline ends. CDR1 and CDR2 (germline): PRHDT, FYEKMQ (reference sequence). The CDR3 has 15 residues. The CDR3 is CASSSYRGVNSPLHF. CDR3 in DNA: TGTGCCAGCAGCTCCTATAGGGGTGTGAATTCACCCCTCCACTTT. Supplemented by reference TRBV13 and TRBJ1-6, the full variable domain reads AAGVIQSPRHLIKEKRETATLKCYPIPRHDTVYWYQQGPGQDPQFLISFYEKMQSDKGSIPDRFSAQQFSDYHSELNMSSLELGDSALYFCASSSYRGVNSPLHFGNGTRLTVT.

This clone was seen more than once but under ten times. The chain employs TRBV29-1 and TRBJ1-1; D gene unclear. V shed 0 bases and J shed 11 bases, with 13 bases lying between them. Germline CDR1 is SQVTM and CDR2 is ANQGSEA. This CDR3 region has 12 residues. DNA for the CDR3: TGCAGCGTTGAAGATGAGGGAAGAGGGGCTTTCTTT. Protein product: CSVEDEGRGAFF.

This clone was picked up a small number of times. The chain employs TRBV25-1 and TRBJ1-6; D is perhaps TRBD1 (6 bases). CDR3 length: 15 amino acids. V dropped 3 bases and J dropped 6 bases, with 12 bases sitting between them. Germline loops: CDR1 MGHDK, CDR2 SYGVNS. The CDR3 region is CASSDYRDPNSPLHF. For the CDR3, the DNA is TGTGCCAGCAGTGACTACAGGGATCCTAATTCACCCCTCCACTTT.

This clone turned up a few times. The chain links TRBV7-6 to TRBJ1-1, with unresolved D. The CDR3 has 13 residues. From germline, CDR1 is SGHVS and CDR2 FNYEAQ. Trimming shortened V by 1 base and J by 2 bases, and 5 bases separated the two germline ends. CDR3 sequence: CASSLDPNTEAFF. The DNA of the CDR3 is TGTGCCAGCAGCTTAGATCCTAACACTGAAGCTTTCTTT.

Only a few counts were recorded for this clone. The V call is TRBV27, the J call TRBJ1-2; D gene uncertain. This CDR3 has 14 residues. The germline V gene encodes CDR1 MNHEY and CDR2 SMNVEV (reference sequence). Between the trimmed V and J ends, which lost 4 bases and 6 bases, there was a span of 15 bases. CDR3 sequence (DNA): TGTGCCAGCAGTTCCCTTTTGACGCGGCATGGCTACACCTTC. It yields the protein CASSSLLTRHGYTF.

V is TRBV23-1 and J is TRBJ2-7; TRBD1 matches 8 bases. TRBV23-1 is marked as an open reading frame, function uncertain. The CDR3 totals 17 residues. Unmatched junction bases numbered 21, after V lost 11 bases and J lost 3 bases. In DNA form, the CDR3 reads TGCGCCGAAACCGAAAGGGCACAGGGGGAGAAAAGCTACGAGCAGTACTTC. It codes for CAETERAQGEKSYEQYF.

The chain employs TRBV7-9 and TRBJ2-7, with D possibly being TRBD1 (5 bases). Germline loops: CDR1 SEHNR, CDR2 FQNEAQ (reference sequence). CDR3 length: 12 amino acids. Trimming shortened V by 5 bases and J by 5 bases, and 10 bases separated the two germline ends. The CDR3 bases are TGTGCCAGCAGCCCCCAGGGAAACGAGCAGTACTTC. This translates into CASSPQGNEQYF.

The count of this clone is one. This sequence joins TRBV5-6 and TRBJ2-7; D perhaps matches TRBD1 (6 bases). Germline V gene data show CDR1 as SGHDT and CDR2 as YYEEEE. The V and J ends lost 4 bases and 0 bases respectively, with 14 bases between them. CDR3 size: 15 residues. CDR3 sequence: CASSPGQRSSYEQYF. In DNA, the CDR3 is TGTGCCAGCAGCCCGGGACAAAGGAGCTCCTACGAGCAGTACTTC.

The J gene is TRBJ1-4, the V gene TRBV6-5, with D maybe TRBD1 (5 bases). The CDR3 loop spans 14 amino acids. CDR1 MNHEY and CDR2 SVGAGI come from the germline V gene. Trimming cost V 5 bases and J 12 bases, with 19 bases left between them. The CDR3 bases are TGTGCCAGCAGTCCCGGACAAATTCAAGTGGAACTGTTTTTT. Translated, it gives CASSPGQIQVELFF.

The rearrangement links TRBV4-1 to TRBJ1-1, with unresolved D. Germline values: CDR1 MGHRA, CDR2 YSYEKL. This CDR3 region has 14 residues. Trimming left V 3 bases short and J 0 bases short, with 8 bases between. This CDR3 is CASSHPNMNTEAFF. CDR3 sequence (DNA): TGCGCCAGCAGCCATCCAAACATGAACACTGAAGCTTTCTTT.

Only one count was recorded for this clone. V gene TRBV25-1 combines with J gene TRBJ1-2; D unresolved. V lost 8 bases and J lost 7, with 8 bases in between. CDR1 MGHDK and CDR2 SYGVNS come from the germline V gene. CDR3 length: 10 residues. CDR3: CASWSGGYTF. The CDR3 region has the DNA TGTGCCAGCTGGTCGGGTGGCTACACCTTC.